The next 2 T cell receptor beta chains were all read from a single sample in a study of regulatory T cells in long-lasting Graves disease. Sample time point: persistent/refractory GD, antithyroid drugs over 5 years with positive TRAb. PBMC-derived RNA was used for the TCR library. The TCR beta library used iRepertoire HTBI primers with Arm-PCR amplification of CDR3. One entry per CDR3 protein results from TCRdb running MiXCR on the multiplex PCR reads. The sample includes about 400,000 distinct CDR3 sequences, less than 25% of them seen just once. The source was peripheral blood mononuclear cells (PBMCs), collected when the disease was refractory, from a patient treated with antithyroid drugs. The source is a female donor with Graves disease.

This clonotype appeared a few times. V and J are TRBV6-5 and TRBJ1-4; D not resolved. CDR1 and CDR2 (germline): MNHEY, SVGAGI. The CDR3 covers 15 residues. V was shortened by 3 bases and J by 7 bases, with 15 bases between the two germline ends. CDR3 amino acids: CASSYLGRGSEKLFF. CDR3 in DNA: TGTGCCAGCAGTTATTTGGGCCGAGGTTCTGAAAAACTGTTTTTT.

This clonotype was picked up a small number of times. This chain uses TRBV15 with TRBJ1-5, with D hard to call. The germline V gene has CDR1 LNHNV and CDR2 YYDKDF (reference sequence). The CDR3 totals 12 residues. The V and J ends lost 0 bases and 6 bases respectively, with 3 bases between them. This chain's CDR3 is CATSRDSQPQHF. The CDR3 nucleotides read TGTGCCACCAGCAGAGATAGTCAGCCCCAGCATTTT.